Listed below are T cell receptor beta chains from one sample, sequenced in a study of blood T cell repertoires in COVID-19. Data came from immunoSEQ multiplex PCR; TCRdb stores just in-frame clones and leaves some out. Here the sample spans approximately 93,000 clones, around 86% being singletons. The material sequenced was peripheral blood. Source of these receptors: a human donor in a cohort sampled during active COVID-19. CDR3s include the opening cysteine and the closing phenylalanine or tryptophan. Each record gives: D gene, clone size, J gene, V gene, CDR3 DNA, CDR3 protein. D genes are given only for firm matches. For some rows the clone size is stated as once, few or many, or as a class when expanded; others skip it.

D: .
size: .
J: TRBJ1-4
V: TRBV4-1
DNA: TGCGCCAGCAGCCAAGATCTCCGTGAAAAACTGTTTTTT
CDR3: CASSQDLREKLFF

D: TRBD2
size: .
J: TRBJ2-1
V: TRBV6-2/TRBV6-3
DNA: TGTGCCAGCAGTCGAGCGGGAGAATACAATGAGCAGTTCTTC
CDR3: CASSRAGEYNEQFF

D: TRBD2
size: .
J: TRBJ2-2
V: TRBV15
DNA: TGTGCCACCAGCCCAAAAAGGGGACTAGAACTAGCGGGAGTTGTGCGCACCGGGGAGCTGTTTTTT
CDR3: CATSPKRGLELAGVVRTGELFF

D: TRBD1
size: .
J: TRBJ2-1
V: TRBV5-4
DNA: TGTGCCAGCAGCCTGGGACAGGGATTCAATGAGCAGTTCTTC
CDR3: CASSLGQGFNEQFF

D: TRBD1
size: .
J: TRBJ2-5
V: TRBV7-8
DNA: TGTGCCAGCAGCCCCTTGACAGGGGGTATACAAGAGACCCAGTACTTC
CDR3: CASSPLTGGIQETQYF

D: .
size: .
J: TRBJ2-7
V: TRBV7-9
DNA: TGTGCCAGCAGCTCCGCGGCGGCCACCTACGAGCAGTACTTC
CDR3: CASSSAAATYEQYF

D: TRBD2
size: .
J: TRBJ2-3
V: TRBV4-1
DNA: TGCGCCAGCAGCCTCAACCCGGGGGGAGATACGCAGTATTTT
CDR3: CASSLNPGGDTQYF

D: .
size: .
J: TRBJ1-5
V: TRBV13
DNA: TGTGCCAGCAGCTCTCGGGGGTCCAATCAGCCCCAGCATTTT
CDR3: CASSSRGSNQPQHF

D: .
size: .
J: TRBJ1-1
V: TRBV28
DNA: TGTGCCAGCAGTTTAATCTCCCGTGAAGCTTTCTTT
CDR3: CASSLISREAFF

D: TRBD2
size: .
J: TRBJ2-3
V: TRBV5-1
DNA: TGCGCCAGCGCTCGTGATAGCGGGAGGAAGGCAGATACGCAGTATTTT
CDR3: CASARDSGRKADTQYF

D: TRBD2
size: .
J: TRBJ2-1
V: TRBV7-3
DNA: TGTGCCAGCAGCCCGACGGGACTAGCGGGAGCCTCCAATGAGCAGTTCTTC
CDR3: CASSPTGLAGASNEQFF

D: TRBD2
size: few
J: TRBJ2-2
V: TRBV10-3
DNA: TGTGCCATCAGTGACCCCGGACTAGCGGGAGCGGGGGAGCTGTTTTTT
CDR3: CAISDPGLAGAGELFF

D: .
size: .
J: TRBJ1-1
V: TRBV28
DNA: TGTGCCAGCCTCAAGATGGAGTCTGAAGCTTTCTTT
CDR3: CASLKMESEAFF

D: .
size: .
J: TRBJ2-5
V: TRBV6-5
DNA: TGTGCCAGTGGGAGGGAGACCCAGTACTTC
CDR3: CASGRETQYF

D: .
size: .
J: TRBJ2-3
V: TRBV11-2
DNA: TGTGCCAGCAGCTTAAGTGCGGGGGCGCGCACAGATACGCAGTATTTT
CDR3: CASSLSAGARTDTQYF

D: TRBD1
size: .
J: TRBJ2-1
V: TRBV29-1
DNA: TGCAGCGTCGCCACAGGGGTCGAGCAGTTCTTC
CDR3: CSVATGVEQFF

D: .
size: many
J: TRBJ1-1
V: TRBV6-5
DNA: TGTGCCAGCAGTCATCCAGGGAGGACCACTGAAGCTTTCTTT
CDR3: CASSHPGRTTEAFF

D: TRBD2
size: once
J: TRBJ2-2
V: TRBV7-9
DNA: TGTGCCAGCAGCTTGTACTCTAGCGGGAGAAATACCGGGGAGCTGTTTTTT
CDR3: CASSLYSSGRNTGELFF

D: .
size: .
J: TRBJ2-7
V: TRBV6-1
DNA: TGTGCCAGCAGTGACCCCAGGACTTCCACCTCCTACGAGCAGTACTTC
CDR3: CASSDPRTSTSYEQYF

D: TRBD2
size: .
J: TRBJ2-5
V: TRBV14
DNA: TGTGCCAGCAGCCAATTAGCGGGGACCCAGTACTTC
CDR3: CASSQLAGTQYF

D: .
size: .
J: TRBJ1-1
V: TRBV25-1
DNA: TGTGCCAGCAGTGGATCGGGGAGGAACACTGAAGCTTTCTTT
CDR3: CASSGSGRNTEAFF

D: .
size: .
J: TRBJ1-1
V: TRBV2
DNA: TGTGCCAGCAGTGACTGGAAGGCGGTAGCCACTGAAGCTTTCTTT
CDR3: CASSDWKAVATEAFF

D: .
size: .
J: TRBJ1-5
V: TRBV30
DNA: TGTGCCTGGAGTGCCAATGTAGATCAGCCCCAGCATTTT
CDR3: CAWSANVDQPQHF

D: .
size: .
J: TRBJ1-6
V: TRBV28
DNA: TGTGCCAGCAGTCCCCTACGCGGCGGTGTCTCCTATAATTCACCCCTCCACTTT
CDR3: CASSPLRGGVSYNSPLHF

D: TRBD2
size: .
J: TRBJ2-3
V: TRBV5-1
DNA: TGCGCCAGCAGCCTCCGACTAGCGGGAGAGTTGGATACGCAGTATTTT
CDR3: CASSLRLAGELDTQYF

D: TRBD1
size: .
J: TRBJ1-2
V: TRBV24-1
DNA: TGTGCCACCAGTGACCCTGGGACAGGGGAGGCCGGCTACACCTTC
CDR3: CATSDPGTGEAGYTF

D: .
size: .
J: TRBJ1-1
V: TRBV7-3
DNA: TGTGCCAGCAGCCCAGGAGGGGCCGCCTCCGTGGGCACTGAAGCTTTCTTT
CDR3: CASSPGGAASVGTEAFF